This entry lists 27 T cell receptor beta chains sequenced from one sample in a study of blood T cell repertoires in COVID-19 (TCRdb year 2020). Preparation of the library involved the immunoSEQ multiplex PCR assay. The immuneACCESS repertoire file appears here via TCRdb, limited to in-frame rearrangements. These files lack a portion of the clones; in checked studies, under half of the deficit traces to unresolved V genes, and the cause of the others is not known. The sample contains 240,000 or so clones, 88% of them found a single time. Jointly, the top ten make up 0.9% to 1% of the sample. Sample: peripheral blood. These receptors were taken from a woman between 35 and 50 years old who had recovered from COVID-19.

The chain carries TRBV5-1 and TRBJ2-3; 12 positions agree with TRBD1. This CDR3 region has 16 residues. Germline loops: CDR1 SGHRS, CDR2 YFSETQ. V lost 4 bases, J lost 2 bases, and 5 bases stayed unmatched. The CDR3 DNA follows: TGCGCCAGCAGCCCGGGACAGGGGGCGAACACAGATACGCAGTATTTT. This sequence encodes CASSPGQGANTDTQYF. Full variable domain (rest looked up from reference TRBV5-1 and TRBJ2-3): KAGVTQTPRYLIKTRGQQVTLSCSPISGHRSVSWYQQTPGQGLQFLFEYFSETQRNKGNFPGRFSGRQFSNSRSEMNVSTLELGDSALYLCASSPGQGANTDTQYFGPGTRLTVL.

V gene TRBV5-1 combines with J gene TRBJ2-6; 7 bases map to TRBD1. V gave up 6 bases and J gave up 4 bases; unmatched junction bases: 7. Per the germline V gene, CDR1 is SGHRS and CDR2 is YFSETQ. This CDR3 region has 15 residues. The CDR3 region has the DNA TGCGCCAGCACAAAACAGGGGACGGGGGCCAACGTCCTGACTTTC. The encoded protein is CASTKQGTGANVLTF.

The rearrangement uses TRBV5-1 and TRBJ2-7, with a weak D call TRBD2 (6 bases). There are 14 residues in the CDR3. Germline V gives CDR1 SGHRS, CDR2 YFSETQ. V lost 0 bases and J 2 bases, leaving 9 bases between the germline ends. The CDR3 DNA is TGCGCCAGCAGCTTGGTGGGAGGAACCTACGAGCAGTACTTC. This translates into CASSLVGGTYEQYF.

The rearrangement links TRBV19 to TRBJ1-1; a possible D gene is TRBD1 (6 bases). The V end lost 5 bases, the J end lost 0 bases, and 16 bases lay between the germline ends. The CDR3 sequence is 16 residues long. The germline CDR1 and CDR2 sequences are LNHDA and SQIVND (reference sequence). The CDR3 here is CASSSDRRVVNTEAFF. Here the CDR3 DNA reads TGTGCCAGTAGTTCCGACAGGCGGGTAGTGAACACTGAAGCTTTCTTT.

CDR3 region: CASKTGGFNSGNTIYF. The CDR3 DNA reads TGTGCCAGTAAGACAGGGGGTTTTAACTCTGGAAACACCATATATTTT. This rearrangement joins TRBV19 to TRBJ1-3; the match to TRBD1 covers 9 bases. Germline CDR1 LNHDA, CDR2 SQIVND (reference sequence). The CDR3 contains 16 residues. V shed 7 bases and J 0 bases; nucleotides not matched to a gene: 7.

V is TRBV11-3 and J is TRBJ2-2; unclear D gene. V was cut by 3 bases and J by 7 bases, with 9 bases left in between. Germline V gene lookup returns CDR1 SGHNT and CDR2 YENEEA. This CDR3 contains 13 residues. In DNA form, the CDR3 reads TGTGCCAGCAGCTTCCTCTTCGGCGGGGAGCTGTTTTTT. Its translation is CASSFLFGGELFF.

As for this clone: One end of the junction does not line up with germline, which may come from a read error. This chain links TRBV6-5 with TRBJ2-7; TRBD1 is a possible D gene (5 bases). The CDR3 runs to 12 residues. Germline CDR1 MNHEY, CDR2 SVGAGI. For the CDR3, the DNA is TGTGCCGGCAGTACAGGATTCTACGAGCAGTACTTC. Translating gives CAGSTGFYEQYF.

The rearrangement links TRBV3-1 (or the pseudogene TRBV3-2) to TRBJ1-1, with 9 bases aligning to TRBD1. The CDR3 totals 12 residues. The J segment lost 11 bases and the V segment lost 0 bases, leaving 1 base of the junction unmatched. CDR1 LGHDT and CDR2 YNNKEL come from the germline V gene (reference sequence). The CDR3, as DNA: TGTGCCAGCAGCCAAGAAGGGACAGGGGCTTTCTTT. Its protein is CASSQEGTGAFF.

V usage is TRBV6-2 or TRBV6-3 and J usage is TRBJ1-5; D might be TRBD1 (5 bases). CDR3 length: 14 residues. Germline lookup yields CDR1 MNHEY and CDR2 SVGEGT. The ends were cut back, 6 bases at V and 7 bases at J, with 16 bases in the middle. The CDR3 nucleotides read TGTGCCAGCAGCCGCCGTGGGGCGGGGCAGCCCCAGCATTTT. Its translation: CASSRRGAGQPQHF.

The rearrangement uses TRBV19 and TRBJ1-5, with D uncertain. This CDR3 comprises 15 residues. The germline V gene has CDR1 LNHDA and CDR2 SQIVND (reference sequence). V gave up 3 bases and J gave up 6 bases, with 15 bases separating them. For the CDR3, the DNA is TGTGCCAGTAGTATCTGGGCCGCCGGAGGTCAGCCCCAGCATTTT. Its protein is CASSIWAAGGQPQHF.

The CDR3 region is CAIAPDRSGNTIYF. The CDR3 region has the DNA TGTGCCATTGCTCCGGACAGATCTGGAAACACCATATATTTT. The rearrangement joins TRBV11-2 to TRBJ1-3, with D tentatively TRBD1 (6 bases). This CDR3 has 14 amino acids. Germline V CDR1 and CDR2: SGHAT, FQNNGV. Trimming took 10 bases from V and 1 from J, leaving 14 bases between them.

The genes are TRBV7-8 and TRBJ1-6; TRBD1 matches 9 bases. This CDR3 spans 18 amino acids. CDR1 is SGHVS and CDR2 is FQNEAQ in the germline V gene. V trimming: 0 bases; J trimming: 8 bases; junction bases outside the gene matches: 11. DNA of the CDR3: TGTGCCAGCAGCTTAGCGGGCGGCGTACAGGGGGCGGATTCACCCCTCCACTTT. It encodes CASSLAGGVQGADSPLHF.

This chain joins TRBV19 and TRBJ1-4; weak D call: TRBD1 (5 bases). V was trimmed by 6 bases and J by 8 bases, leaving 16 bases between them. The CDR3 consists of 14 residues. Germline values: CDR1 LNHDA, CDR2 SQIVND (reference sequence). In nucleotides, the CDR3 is TGTGCCAGTAGCGATGCCCAGGGTTGGGAAAAACTGTTTTTT. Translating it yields CASSDAQGWEKLFF.

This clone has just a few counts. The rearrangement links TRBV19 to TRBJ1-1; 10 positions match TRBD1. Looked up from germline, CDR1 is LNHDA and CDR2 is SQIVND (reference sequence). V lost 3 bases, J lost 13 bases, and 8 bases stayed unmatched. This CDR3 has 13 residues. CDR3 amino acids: CASSIPGTGVVFF. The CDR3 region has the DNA TGTGCCAGTAGTATCCCCGGGACAGGGGTGGTTTTCTTT.

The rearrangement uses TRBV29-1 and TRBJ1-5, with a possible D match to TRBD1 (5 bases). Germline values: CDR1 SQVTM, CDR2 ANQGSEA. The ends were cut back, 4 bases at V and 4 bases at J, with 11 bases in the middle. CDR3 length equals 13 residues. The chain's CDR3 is CSVGNKGNQPQHF. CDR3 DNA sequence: TGCAGCGTTGGGAACAAGGGGAATCAGCCCCAGCATTTT.

DNA for the CDR3: TGTGCCAGCAGCTCCTCCCACAGGGTGGGCACTGAAGCTTTCTTT. It codes for CASSSSHRVGTEAFF. This rearrangement joins TRBV7-2 to TRBJ1-1; tentative D call: TRBD1 (6 bases). Looked up from germline, CDR1 is SGHTA and CDR2 is FQGNSA. This CDR3 comprises 15 residues. V gave up 4 bases and J gave up 4 bases, with 16 bases separating them.

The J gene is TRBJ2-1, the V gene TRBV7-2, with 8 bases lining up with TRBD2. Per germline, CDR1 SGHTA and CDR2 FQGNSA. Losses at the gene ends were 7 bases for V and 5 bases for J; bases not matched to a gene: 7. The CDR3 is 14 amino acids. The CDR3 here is CASTVRGGDNEQFF. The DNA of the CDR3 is TGTGCCAGCACCGTCCGGGGGGGGGACAATGAGCAGTTCTTC.

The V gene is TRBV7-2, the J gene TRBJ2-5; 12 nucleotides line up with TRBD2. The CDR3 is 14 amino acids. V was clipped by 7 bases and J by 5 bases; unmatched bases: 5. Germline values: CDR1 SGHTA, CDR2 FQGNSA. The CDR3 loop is CASNPTSGGETQYF. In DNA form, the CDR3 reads TGTGCCAGCAACCCGACTAGCGGGGGCGAGACCCAGTACTTC.

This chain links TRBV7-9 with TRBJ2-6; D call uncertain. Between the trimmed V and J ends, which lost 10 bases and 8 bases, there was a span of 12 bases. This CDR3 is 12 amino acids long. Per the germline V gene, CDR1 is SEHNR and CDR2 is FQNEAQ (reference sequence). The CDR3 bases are TGTGCCACCCCCCCTGTCCCCAACGTCCTGACTTTC. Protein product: CATPPVPNVLTF. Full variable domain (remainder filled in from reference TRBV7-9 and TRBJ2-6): DTGVSQNPRHKITKRGQNVTFRCDPISEHNRLYWYRQTLGQGPEFLTYFQNEAQLEKSRLLSDRFSAERPKGSFSTLEIQRTEQGDSAMYLCATPPVPNVLTFGAGSRLTVL.

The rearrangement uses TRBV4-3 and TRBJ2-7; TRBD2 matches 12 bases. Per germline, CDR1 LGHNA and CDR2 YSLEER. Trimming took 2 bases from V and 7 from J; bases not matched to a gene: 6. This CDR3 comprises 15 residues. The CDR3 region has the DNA TGCGCCAGCAGCCAACTAGCGGGAGGGCCGGGGGAGCAGTACTTC. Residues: CASSQLAGGPGEQYF.

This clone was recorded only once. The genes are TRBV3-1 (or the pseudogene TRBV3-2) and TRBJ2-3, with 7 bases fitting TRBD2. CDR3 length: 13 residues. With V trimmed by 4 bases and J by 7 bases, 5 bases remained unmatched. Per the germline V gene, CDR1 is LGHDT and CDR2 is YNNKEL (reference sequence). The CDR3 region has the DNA TGTGCCAGCAGCCCCGGGGGGTTCAATACGCAGTATTTT. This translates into CASSPGGFNTQYF.

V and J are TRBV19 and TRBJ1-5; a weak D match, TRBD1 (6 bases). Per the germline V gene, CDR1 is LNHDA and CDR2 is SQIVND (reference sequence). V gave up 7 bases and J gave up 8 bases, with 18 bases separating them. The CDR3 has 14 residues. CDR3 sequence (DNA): TGTGCCAGTACCAGGGGCCCGTCAGGGGAGCCCCAGCATTTT. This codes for CASTRGPSGEPQHF.

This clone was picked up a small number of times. CDR3 nucleotide sequence: TGTGCCAGCAGCTTGATCCCGGAGGGGGGGCATGAGCAGTTCTTC. It codes for CASSLIPEGGHEQFF. V gene TRBV7-9 combines with J gene TRBJ2-1, with D perhaps matching TRBD2 (7 bases). The germline V and J ends were trimmed by 3 bases and 8 bases, with 17 bases remaining between them. There are 15 residues in the CDR3. The V gene's germline CDR1 is SEHNR and CDR2 FQNEAQ (reference sequence).

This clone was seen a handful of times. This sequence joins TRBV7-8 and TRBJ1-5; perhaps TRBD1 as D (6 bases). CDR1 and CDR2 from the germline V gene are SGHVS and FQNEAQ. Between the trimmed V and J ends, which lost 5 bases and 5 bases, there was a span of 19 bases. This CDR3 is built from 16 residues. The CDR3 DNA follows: TGTGCCAGCAGCGCCCGGACAGTCCTAGGGGATCAGCCCCAGCATTTT. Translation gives CASSARTVLGDQPQHF.

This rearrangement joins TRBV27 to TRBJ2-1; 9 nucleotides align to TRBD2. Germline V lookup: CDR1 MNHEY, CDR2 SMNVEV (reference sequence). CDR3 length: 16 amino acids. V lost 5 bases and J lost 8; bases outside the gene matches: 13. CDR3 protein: CASSPPGLAQLHEQFF. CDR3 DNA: TGTGCCAGCAGTCCCCCAGGACTAGCGCAATTGCATGAGCAGTTCTTC.

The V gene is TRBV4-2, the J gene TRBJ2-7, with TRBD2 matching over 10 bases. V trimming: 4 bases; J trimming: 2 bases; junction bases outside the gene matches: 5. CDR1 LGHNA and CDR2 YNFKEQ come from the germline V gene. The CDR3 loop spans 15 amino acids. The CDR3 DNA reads TGTGCCAGCAGCCCGGAACTAGCGGGACCCTACGAGCAGTACTTC. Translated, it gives CASSPELAGPYEQYF.

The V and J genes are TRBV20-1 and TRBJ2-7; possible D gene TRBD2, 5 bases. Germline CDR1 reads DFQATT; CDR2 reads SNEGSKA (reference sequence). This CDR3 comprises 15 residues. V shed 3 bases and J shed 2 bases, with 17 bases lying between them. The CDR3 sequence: CSASGPRAVPYEQYV. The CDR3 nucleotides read TGCAGTGCTAGTGGGCCTCGAGCGGTACCCTACGAGCAGTACGTC.